This T cell receptor beta chain was profiled in a study of cytomegalovirus exposure and HLA in healthy donors. Overall study: About 200 million T cells yielded approximately 100 million unique TCR beta sequences, as an earlier analysis found.

Primers included in the PCR were 60 Vbeta and 13 Jbeta primers. Clones were read by immunoSEQ multiplex PCR, and TCRdb kept only the in-frame ones, dropping some. The profile shows over 150,000 clones, about 75% of them singletons. V lost 0 bases, J lost 4 bases, and 4 bases lay in between. The CDR3 extends over 12 amino acids. Germline V gene lookup returns CDR1 SGHNT and CDR2 YYREEE (reference sequence). At collection, donors were nominally healthy, but unrecorded immune exposures were probable. Study-wide results and limits: Sequencing had likely introduced a cluster of highly shared sequence variants as an artifact. Owing to their indistinguishability, certain V segments, notably TRBV6-2 and TRBV6-3, were excluded.

This clone appeared a single time. Its antigen remains unidentified. Specimen: PBMCs. The TCR comes from a woman aged 50 to 60 in good health and CMV-seropositive. The V gene is TRBV5-4, the J gene TRBJ1-2; D is unresolved. The CDR3 sequence: CASSLDSYGYTF. CDR3 nucleotide sequence: TGTGCCAGCAGCTTGGACAGCTATGGCTACACCTTC.